Included here is one T cell receptor (beta chain) sequence, with context. Its antigen is unidentified. The sample is drawn from a study of T-cell memory formation after mild COVID-19. Study-wide results and limits: Whereas later expanders leaned CD4+, clones contracting day 15 to 85 showed a balanced CD4/CD8 makeup.

Germline V CDR1 and CDR2: KGHDR, SFDVKD. The junction had 8 bases not matched to a gene; V was cut back by 0 bases and J by 7 bases. This CDR3 has 16 residues. TCRdb re-derived calls from the 5' RACE reads in MiXCR, one entry per CDR3 protein. Of hundreds of thousands of distinct CDR3 sequences detected, about a fifth appear once; the ten largest clones hold around 8.4%. Sample: PBMCs or a T cell subset sorted from them (not recorded which). V is TRBV24-1 and J is TRBJ2-1; 7 bases match TRBD2. The origin of this receptor is an adult woman who had mild COVID-19 (a few samples of this study predate the infection). Cell type and time point are not known. The CDR3 region has the DNA TGTGCCACCAGTGATTTGCCGGGACTATCGGGGAATGAGCAGTTCTTC. This translates into CATSDLPGLSGNEQFF.